This T cell receptor beta chain was identified during a study of beta chain features in type 1 diabetes. Study at large: Cell yields, age and gender were similar between patients and healthy donors. Broader study findings: TCRB CDR3 length was moderately but significantly reduced in all four CD4+ subsets of Type 1 diabetes patients.

All of the isolated RNA was reverse transcribed, so expressed TCRB transcripts were sequenced. Assay used: immunoSEQ multiplex PCR; TCRdb lists only in-frame clones, some missing. In the table there are roughly 150,000 clones, about a tenth of which are singletons. This CDR3 spans 13 amino acids. J was trimmed by 8 bases and V by 4 bases; bases with no gene match: 4. Per germline, CDR1 SQVTM and CDR2 ANQGSEA. This clone was counted between two and nine times. Its antigen is as yet unknown. Blood was drawn once from each donor into heparinised tubes. The draws averaged roughly 120 mL. Material for sequencing was central memory CD4+ T cells from blood. This sequence originates from a man aged 25-45 years with type 1 diabetes. The chain joins TRBV29-1 to TRBJ2-4, with 11 bases fitting TRBD1. CDR3 residues: CSVGGGQGDIQYF. The CDR3 DNA follows: TGCAGCGTTGGGGGGGGACAGGGGGACATTCAGTACTTC.